The source of this T cell receptor beta chain is a study of shared T cell receptors in the human thymus. V gave up 2 bases and J gave up 6 bases; unmatched junction bases: 9. The length of the CDR3 is 15 residues. Germline CDR1 SQVTM, CDR2 ANQGSEA. The assay was immunoSEQ multiplex PCR, and TCRdb's table has in-frame clones only and misses some. This table holds about 610,000 clones, roughly 88% found once. This clone appeared a single time. This same sample was also part of a study on human thymus T cells. That publication notes: Thymus was obtained from resections taken during corrective heart surgery. Thymic and blood repertoires seemed to show skewed V and J gene use. What related research reported was that thymic repertoires overlapped highly among unrelated individuals.

Input material: thymocytes. The sequence was collected from a boy younger than two with a congenital heart defect. The chain couples TRBV29-1 to TRBJ2-7; 11 bases agree with TRBD1. In nucleotides, the CDR3 is TGCAGCGTTGAAACCCTCCGGACAGGGGGCCCCGAGCAGTACTTC. Protein sequence: CSVETLRTGGPEQYF.